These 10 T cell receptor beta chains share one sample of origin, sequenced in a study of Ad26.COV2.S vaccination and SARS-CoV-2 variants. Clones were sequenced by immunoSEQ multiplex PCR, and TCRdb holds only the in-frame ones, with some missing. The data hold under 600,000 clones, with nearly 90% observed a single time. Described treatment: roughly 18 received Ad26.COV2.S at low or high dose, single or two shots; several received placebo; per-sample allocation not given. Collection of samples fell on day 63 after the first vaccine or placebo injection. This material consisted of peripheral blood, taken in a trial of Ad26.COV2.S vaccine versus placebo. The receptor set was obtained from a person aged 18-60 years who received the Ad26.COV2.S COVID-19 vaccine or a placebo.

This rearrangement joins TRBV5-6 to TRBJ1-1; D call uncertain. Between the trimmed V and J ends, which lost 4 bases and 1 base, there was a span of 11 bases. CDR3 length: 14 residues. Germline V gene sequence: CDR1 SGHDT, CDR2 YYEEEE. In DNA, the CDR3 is TGTGCCAGCAGCCCCGAGTTAGGGAACACTGAAGCTTTCTTT. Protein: CASSPELGNTEAFF.

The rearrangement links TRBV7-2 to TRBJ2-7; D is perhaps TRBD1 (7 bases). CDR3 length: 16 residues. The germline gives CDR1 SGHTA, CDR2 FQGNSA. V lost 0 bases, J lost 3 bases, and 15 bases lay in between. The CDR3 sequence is CASSLAHSGGGYEQYF. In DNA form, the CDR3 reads TGTGCCAGCAGCTTAGCGCATTCAGGGGGAGGCTACGAGCAGTACTTC.

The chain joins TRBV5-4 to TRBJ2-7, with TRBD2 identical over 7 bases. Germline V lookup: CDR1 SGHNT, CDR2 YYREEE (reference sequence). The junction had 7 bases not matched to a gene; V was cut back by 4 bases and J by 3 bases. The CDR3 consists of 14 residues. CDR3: CASSLREAGYEQYF. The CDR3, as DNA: TGTGCCAGCAGCCTCCGGGAGGCGGGCTACGAGCAGTACTTC.

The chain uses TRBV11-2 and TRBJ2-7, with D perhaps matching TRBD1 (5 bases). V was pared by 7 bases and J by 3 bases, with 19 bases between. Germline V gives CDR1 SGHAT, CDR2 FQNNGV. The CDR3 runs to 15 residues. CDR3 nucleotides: TGTGCCAGCACCCCGGAGCAGGGCCTTCTCTACGAGCAGTACTTC. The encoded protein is CASTPEQGLLYEQYF. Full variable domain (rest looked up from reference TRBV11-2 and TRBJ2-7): EAGVAQSPRYKIIEKRQSVAFWCNPISGHATLYWYQQILGQGPKLLIQFQNNGVVDDSQLPKDRFSAERLKGVDSTLKIQPAKLEDSAVYLCASTPEQGLLYEQYFGPGTRLTVT.

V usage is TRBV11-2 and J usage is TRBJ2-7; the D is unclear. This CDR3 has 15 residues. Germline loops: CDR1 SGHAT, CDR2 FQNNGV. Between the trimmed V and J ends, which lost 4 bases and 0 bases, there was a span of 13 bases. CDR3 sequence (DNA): TGTGCCAGCAGCTCCGAAACTTCCCCCTCCTACGAGCAGTACTTC. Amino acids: CASSSETSPSYEQYF.

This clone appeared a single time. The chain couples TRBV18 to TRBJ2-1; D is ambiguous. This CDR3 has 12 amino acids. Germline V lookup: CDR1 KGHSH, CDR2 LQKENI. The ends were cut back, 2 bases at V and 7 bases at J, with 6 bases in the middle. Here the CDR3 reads CASSPNGNEQFF. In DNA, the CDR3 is TGTGCCAGCTCACCAAATGGAAATGAGCAGTTCTTC.

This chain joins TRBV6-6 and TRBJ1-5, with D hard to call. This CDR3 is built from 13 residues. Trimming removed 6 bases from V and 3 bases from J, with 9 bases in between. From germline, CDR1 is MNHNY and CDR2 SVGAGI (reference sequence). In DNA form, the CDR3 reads TGTGCCAGCAGACAGCTAGACAATCAGCCCCAGCATTTT. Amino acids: CASRQLDNQPQHF.

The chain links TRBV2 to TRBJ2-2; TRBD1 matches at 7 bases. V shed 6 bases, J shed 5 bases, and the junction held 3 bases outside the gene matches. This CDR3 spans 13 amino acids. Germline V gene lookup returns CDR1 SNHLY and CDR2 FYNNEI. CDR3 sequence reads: CASREQGTGELFF. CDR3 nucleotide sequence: TGTGCCAGCAGAGAACAGGGGACCGGGGAGCTGTTTTTT.

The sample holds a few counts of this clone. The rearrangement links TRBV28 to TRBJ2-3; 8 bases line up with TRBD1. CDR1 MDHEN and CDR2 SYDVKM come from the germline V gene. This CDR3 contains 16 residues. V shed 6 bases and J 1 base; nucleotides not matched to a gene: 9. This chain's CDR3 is CASRGEDRAGTDTQYF. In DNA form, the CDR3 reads TGTGCCAGCAGGGGAGAGGACAGGGCTGGCACAGATACGCAGTATTTT.

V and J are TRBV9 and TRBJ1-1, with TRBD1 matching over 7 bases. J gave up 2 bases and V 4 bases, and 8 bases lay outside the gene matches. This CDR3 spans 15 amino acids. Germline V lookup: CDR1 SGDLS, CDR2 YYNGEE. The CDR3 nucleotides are TGTGCCAGCAGCCCCCGTCGGGACAGCAACACTGAAGCTTTCTTT. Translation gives CASSPRRDSNTEAFF.